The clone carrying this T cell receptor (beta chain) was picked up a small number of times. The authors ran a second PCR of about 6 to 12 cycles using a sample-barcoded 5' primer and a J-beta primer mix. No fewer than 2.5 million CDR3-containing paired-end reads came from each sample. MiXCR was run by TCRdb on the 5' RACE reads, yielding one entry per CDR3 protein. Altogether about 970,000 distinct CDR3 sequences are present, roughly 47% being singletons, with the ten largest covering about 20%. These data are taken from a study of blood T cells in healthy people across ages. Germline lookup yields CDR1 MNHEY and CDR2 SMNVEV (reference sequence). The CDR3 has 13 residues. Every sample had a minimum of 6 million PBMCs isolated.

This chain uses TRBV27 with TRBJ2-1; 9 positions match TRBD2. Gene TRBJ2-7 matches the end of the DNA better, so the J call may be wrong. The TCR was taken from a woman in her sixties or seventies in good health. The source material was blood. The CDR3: CASSYAGGYEQYF. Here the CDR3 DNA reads TGTGCCAGCAGTTATGCGGGAGGGTACGAGCAGTACTTC.